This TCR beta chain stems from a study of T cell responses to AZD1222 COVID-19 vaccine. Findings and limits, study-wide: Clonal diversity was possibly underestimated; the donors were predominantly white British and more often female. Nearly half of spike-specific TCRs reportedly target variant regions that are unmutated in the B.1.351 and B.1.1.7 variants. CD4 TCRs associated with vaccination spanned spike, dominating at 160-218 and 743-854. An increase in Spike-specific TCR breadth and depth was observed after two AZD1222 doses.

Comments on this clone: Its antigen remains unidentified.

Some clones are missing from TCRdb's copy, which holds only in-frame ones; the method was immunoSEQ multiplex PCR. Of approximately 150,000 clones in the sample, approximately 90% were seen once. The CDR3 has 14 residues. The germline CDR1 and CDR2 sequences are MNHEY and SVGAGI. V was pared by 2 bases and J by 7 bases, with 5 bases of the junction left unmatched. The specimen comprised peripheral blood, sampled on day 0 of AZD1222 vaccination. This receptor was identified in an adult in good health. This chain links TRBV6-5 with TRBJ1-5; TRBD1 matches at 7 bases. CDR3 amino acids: CASSYRGLGQPQHF. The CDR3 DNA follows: TGTGCCAGCAGTTACAGGGGGCTGGGCCAGCCCCAGCATTTT.